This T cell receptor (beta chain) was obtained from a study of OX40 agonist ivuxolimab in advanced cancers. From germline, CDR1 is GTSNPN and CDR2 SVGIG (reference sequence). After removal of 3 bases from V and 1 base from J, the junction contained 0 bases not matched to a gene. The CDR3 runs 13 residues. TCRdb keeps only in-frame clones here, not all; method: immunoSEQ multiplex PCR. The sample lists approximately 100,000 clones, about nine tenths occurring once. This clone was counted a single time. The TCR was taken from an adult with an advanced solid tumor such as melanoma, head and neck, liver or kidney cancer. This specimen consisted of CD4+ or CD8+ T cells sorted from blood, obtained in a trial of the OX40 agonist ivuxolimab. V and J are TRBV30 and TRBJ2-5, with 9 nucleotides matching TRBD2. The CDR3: CAWRLAGQETQYF. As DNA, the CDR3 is TGTGCCTGGAGACTAGCGGGCCAAGAGACCCAGTACTTC.